Listed here are 11 T cell receptor beta chains from one sample, sequenced in a study of neurological immune-mediated disorders. MiXCR, applied by TCRdb to the 5' RACE reads, yields one record per CDR3 protein. This sample yields approximately 50,000 distinct CDR3 sequences, of which 10% to 13% are seen a single time; approximately 5% belongs to the top ten. The sequenced material came from PBMCs. These receptors came from a man in his 70s with HTLV-1-associated myelopathy (HAM/TSP).

This clonotype was seen ten or more times. V and J are TRBV7-6 and TRBJ2-3; D is perhaps TRBD1 (5 bases). The CDR3 contains 14 residues. V was cut by 3 bases and J by 4 bases, with 11 bases left in between. The germline V gene encodes CDR1 SGHVS and CDR2 FNYEAQ. CDR3 DNA: TGTGCCAGCAGCTTCGGCAGGGCCCCAGATACGCAGTATTTT. Translating gives CASSFGRAPDTQYF.

About this clonotype: One end of the junction is discordant with germline, which a read error may explain. The J gene is TRBJ2-2, the V gene TRBV24-1, with 7 bases fitting TRBD2. Germline CDR1 KGHDR, CDR2 SFDVKD. The CDR3 contains 13 residues. CDR3 sequence: CATSDPGRGGLFF. The DNA of the CDR3 is TGTGCCACCAGTGACCCCGGTCGCGGGGGGCTGTTTTTT.

The J gene is TRBJ2-3, the V gene TRBV20-1; 11 bases agree with TRBD2. The junction had 11 bases not matched to a gene; V was cut back by 0 bases and J by 9 bases. The V gene's germline CDR1 is DFQATT and CDR2 SNEGSKA (reference sequence). This CDR3 is built from 16 residues. The CDR3 here is CSARDRLAGSRVTQYF. The CDR3 DNA is TGCAGTGCTAGAGACCGACTAGCGGGGTCCCGGGTGACGCAGTATTTT.

This clonotype was seen repeatedly, ten times or more. This chain uses TRBV5-1 with TRBJ2-3; D possibly corresponds to TRBD2 (5 bases). Trimming stripped 0 bases from V and 0 bases from J, with 8 bases between. The CDR3 loop spans 15 amino acids. The germline V gene encodes CDR1 SGHRS and CDR2 YFSETQ. CDR3 bases: TGCGCCAGCAGCTTGGCTGGACTTAGCACAGATACGCAGTATTTT. Amino acid sequence: CASSLAGLSTDTQYF.

The J gene is TRBJ2-5, the V gene TRBV5-5; D remains ambiguous. Germline CDR1 SGHKS, CDR2 YYEKEE (reference sequence). CDR3 size: 15 residues. Trimming removed 4 bases at V and 7 bases at J, with 20 bases between. Written as DNA, the CDR3 is TGTGCCAGCAGCCTGAGTTTTATGGGCTTCGGGACCCAGTACTTC. It codes for CASSLSFMGFGTQYF.

This clonotype was recorded many times. V usage is TRBV7-9 and J usage is TRBJ2-1; TRBD2 is a possible D gene (6 bases). V was trimmed by 5 bases and J by 4 bases, leaving 21 bases between them. Per germline, CDR1 SEHNR and CDR2 FQNEAQ (reference sequence). This CDR3 is built from 17 residues. The CDR3 DNA reads as TGTGCCAGCAGCCCAGGCTTCACCGGCCGGGGGTACAATGAGCAGTTCTTC. As protein: CASSPGFTGRGYNEQFF.

The sample holds many counts of this clonotype. The chain uses TRBV6-2 or TRBV6-3 and TRBJ2-5, with 7 bases matching TRBD1. Germline values: CDR1 MNHEY, CDR2 SVGEGT. Losses at the gene ends were 6 bases for V and 3 bases for J; bases not matched to a gene: 4. The CDR3 runs 13 residues. In nucleotides, the CDR3 is TGTGCCAGCAGACCCGGACAGGAAGAGACCCAGTACTTC. Translation: CASRPGQEETQYF.

This clonotype was recorded at least ten times. V gene TRBV20-1 combines with J gene TRBJ2-3; D might be TRBD1 (5 bases). V lost 6 bases, J lost 2 bases, and 6 bases lay in between. CDR1 is DFQATT, CDR2 SNEGSKA, per germline (reference sequence). The CDR3 runs 11 residues. CDR3: CSAGPTDTQYF. Here the CDR3 DNA reads TGCAGTGCGGGGCCCACAGATACGCAGTATTTT.

There are many counts of this clonotype. The chain couples TRBV28 to TRBJ2-5; 11 bases agree with TRBD1. J was trimmed by 3 bases and V by 5 bases; bases with no gene match: 17. Germline CDR1 reads MDHEN; CDR2 reads SYDVKM. This CDR3 is built from 19 residues. The CDR3 protein is CASSPPLSDRGLFEETQYF. The CDR3 nucleotides read TGTGCCAGCAGTCCGCCACTGTCGGACAGGGGGCTTTTCGAAGAGACCCAGTACTTC.

Ten or more counts support this clonotype. A much larger clonotype is one base distant, so this may be a read error. The chain links TRBV9 to TRBJ2-3, with a possible D match to TRBD1 (5 bases). This CDR3 has 13 amino acids. Germline CDR1 reads SGDLS; CDR2 reads YYNGEE. Here the CDR3 DNA reads TGTACCAGCAGCGTAGGGGATATGGATACGCAGTATTTT. Its protein product is CTSSVGDMDTQYF.

The sample holds many counts of this clonotype. This chain uses TRBV20-1 with TRBJ2-7, with D hard to call. Deletions cut 2 bases from V and 4 bases from J, with 6 bases between. Germline loops: CDR1 DFQATT, CDR2 SNEGSKA (reference sequence). This CDR3 has 11 residues. Written as DNA, the CDR3 is TGCAGTGCTAGACTCAAGTACGAGCAGTACTTC. The encoded protein is CSARLKYEQYF.